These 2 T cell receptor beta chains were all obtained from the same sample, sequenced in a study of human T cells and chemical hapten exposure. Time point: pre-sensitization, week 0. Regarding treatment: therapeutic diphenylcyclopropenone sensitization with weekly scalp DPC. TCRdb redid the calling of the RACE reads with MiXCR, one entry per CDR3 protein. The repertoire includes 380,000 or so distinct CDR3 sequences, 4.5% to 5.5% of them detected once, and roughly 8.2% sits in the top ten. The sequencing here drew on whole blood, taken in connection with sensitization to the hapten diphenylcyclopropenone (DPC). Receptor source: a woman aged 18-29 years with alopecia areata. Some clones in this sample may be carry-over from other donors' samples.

CDR3 DNA: TGTGCCAGCAGCTTGGAGGTGGAGGGGAGAGGCTACACCTTC. Its translation: CASSLEVEGRGYTF. The rearrangement joins TRBV5-6 to TRBJ1-2; TRBD1 might be the D (5 bases). Trimming cost V 0 bases and J 8 bases, with 14 bases left between them. Germline V gene sequence: CDR1 SGHDT, CDR2 YYEEEE. CDR3 length: 14 residues.

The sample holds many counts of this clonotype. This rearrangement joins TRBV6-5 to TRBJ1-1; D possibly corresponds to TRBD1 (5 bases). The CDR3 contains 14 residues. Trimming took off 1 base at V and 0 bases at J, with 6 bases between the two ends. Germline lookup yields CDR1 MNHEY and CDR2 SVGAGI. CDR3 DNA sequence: TGTGCCAGCAGTTACTTGACAGTGAACACTGAAGCTTTCTTT. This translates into CASSYLTVNTEAFF.